This TCR beta chain was recorded in a study of T cell responses to AZD1222 COVID-19 vaccine. Profiled with immunoSEQ multiplex PCR; TCRdb holds only in-frame clones, not every one. There are about 210,000 clones in the sample; roughly 94% occur only once, and approximately 1.5% lies in the top ten. Findings and limits, study-wide: There were mostly white British donors and more females than males, and clonal diversity was possibly underestimated. The study reported that nearly half of spike-specific TCRs target unmutated variant regions.

On this clone itself: Its antigen is as yet unknown.

V gave up 1 base and J gave up 5 bases, with 15 bases separating them. From germline, CDR1 is SGHRS and CDR2 YFSETQ. The CDR3 covers 15 residues. V gene TRBV5-1 combines with J gene TRBJ1-2; D gene unclear. The source was peripheral blood, collected 28 days after the second dose of the MenACWY control vaccine. The TCR was taken from an adult who received the MenACWY meningococcal vaccine as a control. CDR3 in DNA: TGCGCCAGCAGCTTGTCAGCTGGGTCCCCATATGGCTACACCTTC. Its protein is CASSLSAGSPYGYTF.